This TCR beta chain was captured by sequencing in a study of long-term antiretroviral therapy in people with HIV. Concerning this clone: What it recognizes is unknown.

A v3.0 immunoSEQ assay was performed at survey level. Profiling relied on immunoSEQ multiplex PCR, and the TCRdb table lists in-frame clones only, not all of them. The table includes around 25,000 clones, 85% to 95% detected once. Overall study findings and caveats: Narrower CDR3 length ranges marked HIV repertoires relative to controls. Therapy changes, viral resistance and ART adherence were not documented in the available data. Pre-ART expanded clones dominated the repertoire at every time point. Although diversity increased after ART, it remained lower than in transplant donor controls.

The CDR3 sequence is 21 residues long. Germline V lookup: CDR1 MGHRA, CDR2 YSYEKL. The J segment lost 4 bases and the V segment lost 2 bases, leaving 17 bases of the junction unmatched. The TCR was taken from a woman aged 45-59 years with HIV. Specimen: unsorted PBMCs, collected about 5 years after starting antiretroviral therapy. The J gene is TRBJ2-2, the V gene TRBV4-1; 12 bases are shared with TRBD2. The CDR3 reads CASSQPRSLAGGFWSTGELFF. The DNA of the CDR3 is TGCGCCAGCAGCCAACCAAGGAGTCTAGCGGGAGGGTTCTGGAGCACCGGGGAGCTGTTTTTT.